This T cell receptor beta chain was retrieved from a study of CD8 T cells in Susac syndrome. Study-wide findings and caveats: Across the total CD8+ repertoires, sixteen Susac-specific public clones were found. The CD8+ TEMRA repertoires yielded five such clones.

Worth noting for this clonotype: What it binds is not known.

Sequencing of TCR beta drew on CD8+ and CD4+ T cells from blood. cDNA came from roughly 0.5 to 1 ug RNA primed by random hexamers. TCRdb reanalysed the immunoSEQ multiplex PCR reads using MiXCR and keeps one entry per CDR3 protein. This table holds tens of thousands of distinct CDR3 sequences, 95% found once. The trim removed 5 bases at V and 2 bases at J, leaving 2 bases unmatched. The CDR3 covers 14 residues. Germline V gene sequence: CDR1 LNHDA, CDR2 SQIVND (reference sequence). This TCR was sampled from a human donor with Susac syndrome. The specimen was CD8+ T cells from PBMCs. The chain is built from TRBV19 and TRBJ2-7, with 11 bases matching TRBD2. The CDR3 DNA reads TGTGCCAGTAGTCCGGGACTAGCGGCCTACGAGCAGTACTTC. This codes for CASSPGLAAYEQYF.